This T cell receptor beta chain was identified during a study of T cell responses to AZD1222 COVID-19 vaccine. Overall study findings and caveats: Researchers took repertoire samples only after the peak T cell response had come. Spike-spanning, vaccine-associated CD4 TCRs were dominant at 160-218 and 743-854.

Trimming pared 3 bases from V and 7 bases from J, leaving 7 bases between. CDR3 length: 12 residues. Looked up from germline, CDR1 is SGHTA and CDR2 is FQGTGA. Details on this clone: Antigen specificity is unknown.

Second-dose intervals of approximately 4 or approximately 12 weeks were pooled. The repertoire was sequenced with immunoSEQ multiplex PCR; TCRdb's copy has only in-frame clones and lacks some. The repertoire includes about 89,000 clones, about 89% of them detected once, and around 10% sits in the top ten. The clonotype was recovered from an adult who received the AZD1222 COVID-19 vaccine. The chain has TRBV7-3 and TRBJ2-1; D gene unclear. The sequenced sample was peripheral blood, obtained 28 days after the second AZD1222 dose. CDR3 bases: TGTGCCAGCAGCTTTATAGGGAATGAGCAGTTCTTC. Protein: CASSFIGNEQFF.